Below, 14 T cell receptor beta chains from the same sample are listed, as sequenced in a study of beta chain features in type 1 diabetes. The study, taken as a whole, reports: TCRB CDR3 length was moderately but significantly reduced in all four CD4+ subsets of Type 1 diabetes patients.

Isolated RNA was reverse transcribed in full, so expressed TCRB transcripts were sequenced. Clones were sequenced by immunoSEQ multiplex PCR, and TCRdb holds only the in-frame ones, with some missing. There are about 660,000 clones in the sample; over 13% occur only once, and 0.035% to 0.04% lies in the top ten. These receptors have no known antigen. Sequenced sample: naive CD4+ T cells from blood. Receptors originate from a man between 18 and 35 years old with type 1 diabetes.

The chain links TRBV5-1 to TRBJ2-1, with D tentatively TRBD1 (5 bases). This CDR3 comprises 14 residues. The germline V gene encodes CDR1 SGHRS and CDR2 YFSETQ. Trimming removed 7 bases at V and 5 bases at J, with 16 bases between. CDR3 loop: CASFMRQGDNEQFF. The CDR3 DNA sequence: TGCGCCAGCTTCATGCGGCAGGGCGACAATGAGCAGTTCTTC.

This clone was detected a few times. This chain uses TRBV9 with TRBJ1-6; weak D call: TRBD1 (6 bases). CDR1 is SGDLS and CDR2 is YYNGEE in the germline V gene. The CDR3 sequence is 14 residues long. The V end lost 3 bases, the J end lost 14 bases, and 18 bases lay between the germline ends. The chain's CDR3 is CASSATTGSPSLHF. CDR3 nucleotide sequence: TGTGCCAGCAGCGCCACGACAGGATCGCCATCCCTCCACTTT.

J is TRBJ2-1 and V is TRBV7-9; 13 nucleotides align to TRBD2. The CDR3 sequence is 16 residues long. The V gene end was trimmed by 5 bases and the J gene end by 6 bases; junction bases not matched to a gene: 7. CDR1 is SEHNR, CDR2 FQNEAQ, per germline (reference sequence). CDR3 in amino acids: CASSPAGLAGANEQFF. CDR3 coding DNA: TGTGCCAGCAGCCCGGCCGGACTAGCGGGAGCCAATGAGCAGTTCTTC.

This clone was seen more than once but under ten times. The rearrangement joins TRBV9 to TRBJ2-1; D call uncertain. The CDR3 contains 13 residues. CDR1 and CDR2 from the germline V gene are SGDLS and YYNGEE. Trimming took off 4 bases at V and 9 bases at J, with 14 bases between the two ends. The CDR3 protein is CASSPNQGPEQFF. The CDR3 bases are TGTGCCAGCAGCCCAAACCAAGGGCCTGAGCAGTTCTTC.

This clone was picked up a small number of times. The chain recombines TRBV29-1 with TRBJ1-5; no definite D call. CDR1 SQVTM and CDR2 ANQGSEA come from the germline V gene. The ends were cut back, 4 bases at V and 9 bases at J, with 16 bases in the middle. The CDR3 totals 13 residues. The CDR3 is CSVVLGILGPQHF. The CDR3 bases are TGCAGCGTTGTCTTAGGGATACTTGGGCCCCAGCATTTT.

The sample holds a few counts of this clone. The rearrangement joins TRBV7-6 to TRBJ1-1, with 7 bases that match TRBD1. Per germline, CDR1 SGHVS and CDR2 FNYEAQ. CDR3 size: 14 residues. The J segment lost 1 base and the V segment lost 6 bases, leaving 5 bases of the junction unmatched. CDR3 DNA sequence: TGTGCCAGCAGTCCAGGGGGTTCGAACACTGAAGCTTTCTTT. This encodes CASSPGGSNTEAFF. Full variable domain (rest looked up from reference TRBV7-6 and TRBJ1-1): GAGVSQSPRYKVTKRGQDVALRCDPISGHVSLYWYRQALGQGPEFLTYFNYEAQQDKSGLPNDRFSAERPEGSISTLTIQRTEQRDSAMYRCASSPGGSNTEAFFGQGTRLTVV.

The V and J genes are TRBV2 and TRBJ2-7; D might be TRBD1 or TRBD2, each matching 5 bases. Trimming removed 0 bases from V and 12 bases from J, with 12 bases in between. This CDR3 comprises 12 residues. Germline CDR1 reads SNHLY; CDR2 reads FYNNEI. The CDR3 protein is CASSEARGTRYF. In DNA form, the CDR3 reads TGTGCCAGCAGTGAAGCTCGGGGCACTCGGTACTTC.

The chain carries TRBV19 and TRBJ2-4; D is unclear. Germline V lookup: CDR1 LNHDA, CDR2 SQIVND (reference sequence). CDR3 length equals 13 residues. The ends were cut back, 0 bases at V and 8 bases at J, with 8 bases in the middle. The CDR3 nucleotides are TGTGCCAGTAGTATAGAGCGGCCGGACATTCAGTACTTC. It specifies CASSIERPDIQYF.

This clone was counted a few times. V is TRBV13 and J is TRBJ2-3; D uncertain. There are 11 residues in the CDR3. V lost 5 bases and J 6 bases, leaving 6 bases between the germline ends. CDR1 is PRHDT and CDR2 is FYEKMQ in the germline V gene (reference sequence). Here the CDR3 DNA reads TGTGCCAGCAGCGTGAGGGATACGCAGTATTTT. Amino acids: CASSVRDTQYF.

This clone showed up just a few times. The rearrangement joins TRBV6-5 to TRBJ2-1; D unclear. V was cut by 6 bases and J by 6 bases, with 12 bases left in between. The length of the CDR3 is 13 residues. The germline V gene encodes CDR1 MNHEY and CDR2 SVGAGI. The CDR3 protein is CASREQQSNEQFF. CDR3 coding DNA: TGTGCCAGCAGGGAACAGCAGAGCAATGAGCAGTTCTTC.

The V and J genes are TRBV30 and TRBJ1-2, with D hard to call. Trimming cost V 4 bases and J 11 bases, with 17 bases left between them. Germline-derived CDR1 and CDR2 are GTSNPN and SVGIG (reference sequence). The CDR3 loop spans 12 amino acids. CDR3 in amino acids: CAWTRMDVGYTF. DNA for the CDR3: TGTGCCTGGACGAGGATGGACGTAGGATACACCTTC.

This clone has a handful of counts. This chain's CDR3 is CASSLRGVNEQYF. CDR3 coding DNA: TGTGCCAGCAGCCTCCGCGGGGTTAACGAGCAGTACTTC. V is TRBV9 and J is TRBJ2-7; perhaps TRBD2 as D (6 bases). V was cut by 4 bases and J by 5 bases, with 13 bases left in between. CDR3 size: 13 residues. CDR1 and CDR2 from the germline V gene are SGDLS and YYNGEE.

The chain recombines TRBV30 with TRBJ1-2, with D perhaps matching TRBD1 (6 bases). The CDR3 has 14 residues. CDR1 is GTSNPN and CDR2 is SVGIG in the germline V gene (reference sequence). With 2 bases removed from V and 4 bases from J, the gap between germline ends came to 14 bases. CDR3 DNA sequence: TGTGCCTGGAGTCGAGGGGTACAGGGCTATGGCTACACCTTC. This encodes CAWSRGVQGYGYTF.

The chain uses TRBV29-1 and TRBJ2-1; 9 nucleotides agree with TRBD1. This CDR3 is 16 amino acids long. Germline V lookup: CDR1 SQVTM, CDR2 ANQGSEA. The junction had 16 bases not matched to a gene; V was cut back by 7 bases and J by 6 bases. As DNA, the CDR3 is TGCAGCGCCACGCGCCAACAGGGGGCGAGGGGCAATGAGCAGTTCTTC. It specifies CSATRQQGARGNEQFF.